This T cell receptor beta chain was retrieved from a study of long-term antiretroviral therapy in people with HIV. A v3.0 immunoSEQ assay was performed at survey level. Assay used: immunoSEQ multiplex PCR; TCRdb lists only in-frame clones, some missing. The data contain about 25,000 clones, more than 80% of them singletons. This clone has more than one count but fewer than ten. Its specificity is unknown. Deletions cut 3 bases from V and 0 bases from J, with 21 bases between. Looked up from germline, CDR1 is LNHNV and CDR2 is YYDKDF (reference sequence). CDR3 size: 19 residues. Each participant with HIV received care in the United States. Study conclusions and caveats: Those clones which expanded before ART made up the dominant part of the repertoire at all time points.

The starting material was unsorted PBMCs, obtained 7.6 years after starting antiretroviral therapy. This clonotype originated in a woman aged 40 to 50 with HIV. The J gene is TRBJ1-5, the V gene TRBV15; D is possibly TRBD1 (5 bases). This CDR3 is CATSSDHRRTGGSNQPQHF. DNA of the CDR3: TGTGCCACCAGCAGTGACCACAGGCGAACCGGGGGTAGCAATCAGCCCCAGCATTTT.